The T cell receptor (beta chain) described here comes from a study of neurological immune-mediated disorders. A single record per CDR3 protein comes from TCRdb applying MiXCR to the 5' RACE reads. The sample has 70,000 to 95,000 distinct CDR3 sequences, roughly an eighth seen once. This sample's time point: longitudinal time-point 2. CDR3 size: 15 residues. Trimming stripped 0 bases from V and 5 bases from J, with 14 bases between. Germline CDR1 is SGDLS and CDR2 is YYNGEE. The sequencing sample was made of PBMCs. The sequence derives from a female donor with HTLV-1-associated myelopathy (HAM/TSP). The rearrangement links TRBV9 to TRBJ2-5; tentative D call: TRBD2 (5 bases). This chain's CDR3 is CASSVGGSRFETQYF. CDR3 DNA: TGTGCCAGCAGCGTAGGTGGGAGTCGGTTTGAGACCCAGTACTTC.